The 32 T cell receptor beta chains below all came from one sample that was sequenced in a study of T cell responses to AZD1222 COVID-19 vaccine. Assay used: immunoSEQ multiplex PCR; TCRdb lists only in-frame clones, some missing. The sample consists of approximately 160,000 clones, about 92% of them appearing once. The material sequenced was peripheral blood, taken 28 days after the second AZD1222 dose. The receptors here all came from an adult who received the AZD1222 COVID-19 vaccine.

V gene TRBV14 combines with J gene TRBJ2-1, with D uncertain. Germline V lookup: CDR1 SGHDN, CDR2 FVKESK. The CDR3 has 13 residues. With 4 bases removed from V and 6 bases from J, the gap between germline ends came to 10 bases. This CDR3 reads CASSPPESNEQFF. The CDR3 DNA is TGTGCCAGCAGCCCCCCAGAGAGCAATGAGCAGTTCTTC.

V is TRBV7-9 and J is TRBJ2-3; 11 nucleotides agree with TRBD1. Trimming cost V 5 bases and J 3 bases; bases outside gene matches: 10. CDR3 size: 17 residues. The germline gives CDR1 SEHNR, CDR2 FQNEAQ (reference sequence). Here the CDR3 reads CASSRIPGTGGTDTQYF. The CDR3 DNA sequence: TGTGCCAGCAGCCGCATTCCCGGGACAGGGGGGACAGATACGCAGTATTTT.

This clone was seen a handful of times. J is TRBJ2-7 and V is TRBV3-1 (or the pseudogene TRBV3-2), with D tentatively TRBD1 (6 bases). V was shortened by 1 base and J by 2 bases, with 12 bases between the two germline ends. This CDR3 contains 15 residues. Germline assignment: CDR1 LGHDT and CDR2 YNNKEL (reference sequence). The CDR3 sequence: CASSQGQGRTYEQYF. DNA for the CDR3: TGTGCCAGCAGCCAAGGTCAGGGGCGGACCTACGAGCAGTACTTC.

The chain combines TRBV10-2 with TRBJ1-4; D is possibly TRBD1 (6 bases). Germline V gives CDR1 WSHSY, CDR2 SAAADI. The CDR3 extends over 14 amino acids. V shed 8 bases and J shed 8 bases, with 18 bases lying between them. DNA for the CDR3: TGCGCCAGCGGGCCGGGGGCCGGGAGAGAAAAACTGTTTTTT. As protein: CASGPGAGREKLFF.

The chain uses TRBV12-3 or TRBV12-4 and TRBJ2-2; D uncertain. V lost 6 bases, J lost 9 bases, and 14 bases lay in between. The CDR3 runs 13 residues. The DNA of the CDR3 is TGTGCCAGCAGAAAGGTAGACCGGAGGGAGCTGTTTTTT. As protein: CASRKVDRRELFF.

V usage is TRBV6-6 and J usage is TRBJ2-6, with a weak D call TRBD1 (5 bases). CDR3 size: 16 residues. The germline gives CDR1 MNHNY, CDR2 SVGAGI (reference sequence). The V and J ends lost 8 bases and 0 bases respectively, with 14 bases between them. Written as DNA, the CDR3 is TGTGCCAGCTTCGACAGCTCGAGCTCTGGGGCCAACGTCCTGACTTTC. It specifies CASFDSSSSGANVLTF.

The chain employs TRBV4-1 and TRBJ2-1; D call uncertain. The germline V gene encodes CDR1 MGHRA and CDR2 YSYEKL. Trimming left V 4 bases short and J 2 bases short, with 15 bases between. The length of the CDR3 is 16 residues. The CDR3 reads CASSLSIGLAYNEQFF. CDR3 DNA sequence: TGCGCCAGCAGCCTCTCTATAGGCCTGGCCTACAATGAGCAGTTCTTC.

This clone was counted a single time. V is TRBV10-2 and J is TRBJ2-5, with 8 bases lining up with TRBD1. The germline CDR1 and CDR2 sequences are WSHSY and SAAADI. CDR3 size: 15 residues. V shed 0 bases and J 5 bases; nucleotides not matched to a gene: 5. This chain's CDR3 is CASSESAGGLETQYF. CDR3 bases: TGCGCCAGCAGTGAGTCGGCAGGGGGCCTGGAGACCCAGTACTTC.

The chain uses TRBV5-1 and TRBJ1-4; D gene unclear. Germline values: CDR1 SGHRS, CDR2 YFSETQ. The CDR3 is 14 residues long. V was pared by 0 bases and J by 0 bases, with 3 bases between. CDR3 bases: TGCGCCAGCAGCTTGGATGCAACTAATGAAAAACTGTTTTTT. It yields the protein CASSLDATNEKLFF.

The V gene is TRBV2, the J gene TRBJ2-1; D gene uncertain. This CDR3 spans 14 amino acids. V was shortened by 2 bases and J by 6 bases, with 11 bases between the two germline ends. The germline gives CDR1 SNHLY, CDR2 FYNNEI. The CDR3 region is CASSESVYSNEQFF. Here the CDR3 DNA reads TGTGCCAGCAGTGAATCGGTCTACAGCAATGAGCAGTTCTTC.

J is TRBJ1-5 and V is TRBV3-1 (or the pseudogene TRBV3-2); D unresolved. The CDR3 spans 14 residues. V was clipped by 3 bases and J by 1 base, with 7 bases between them. The germline gives CDR1 LGHDT, CDR2 YNNKEL (reference sequence). Written as DNA, the CDR3 is TGTGCCAGCAGCCACAAGGACAGCAATCAGCCCCAGCATTTT. It translates to CASSHKDSNQPQHF.

The chain carries TRBV6-5 and TRBJ1-1; the D gene is possibly TRBD1 (5 bases). Germline loops: CDR1 MNHEY, CDR2 SVGAGI. The germline V and J ends were trimmed by 5 bases and 5 bases, with 9 bases remaining between them. This CDR3 contains 12 residues. The CDR3 is CASSPQGTEAFF. The CDR3 DNA sequence: TGTGCCAGCAGTCCTCAGGGTACTGAAGCTTTCTTT.

This sequence joins TRBV12-3 or TRBV12-4 and TRBJ2-5; no reliable D call. Deletions cut 2 bases from V and 5 bases from J, with 6 bases between. The CDR3 contains 12 residues. The CDR3 nucleotides read TGTGCCAGCAGTTTAACCTCGGAGACCCAGTACTTC. Residues: CASSLTSETQYF.

The CDR3 DNA follows: TGTGCCAGCGCCACTAGCGGGGGGGGGCCAGATACGCAGTATTTT. Translated, it gives CASATSGGGPDTQYF. The chain recombines TRBV6-5 with TRBJ2-3; TRBD2 agrees at 13 bases. This CDR3 has 15 residues. The germline gives CDR1 MNHEY, CDR2 SVGAGI. Unmatched junction bases numbered 6, after V lost 8 bases and J lost 4 bases.

This chain connects TRBV9 to TRBJ1-5; the D gene is possibly TRBD1 (6 bases). The CDR3 is 15 amino acids. The germline V and J ends were trimmed by 0 bases and 7 bases, with 14 bases remaining between them. Germline CDR1 is SGDLS and CDR2 is YYNGEE. Written as DNA, the CDR3 is TGTGCCAGCAGCGTAGGAGGGGGTGCAGGGCAGCCCCAGCATTTT. Its translation is CASSVGGGAGQPQHF.

The chain recombines TRBV19 with TRBJ1-2; D is unresolved. Germline lookup yields CDR1 LNHDA and CDR2 SQIVND (reference sequence). The CDR3 totals 13 residues. V lost 1 base and J lost 8, with 11 bases in between. CDR3 sequence reads: CASSIAEGGGYTF. The CDR3 nucleotides read TGTGCCAGTAGTATAGCGGAGGGAGGAGGCTACACCTTC.

The chain has TRBV6-1 and TRBJ1-2; D is ambiguous. The ends were cut back, 3 bases at V and 4 bases at J, with 12 bases in the middle. The CDR3 sequence is 14 residues long. Germline V gene sequence: CDR1 MNHNS, CDR2 SASEGT. The CDR3 nucleotides are TGTGCCAGCAGTGAGCGGCAACACTCCTATGGCTACACCTTC. As protein: CASSERQHSYGYTF.

The chain combines TRBV10-3 with TRBJ2-2; a weak D match, TRBD2 (5 bases). The ends were cut back, 6 bases at V and 3 bases at J, with 14 bases in the middle. The CDR3 runs to 15 residues. Per germline, CDR1 ENHRY and CDR2 SYGVKD. The CDR3, as DNA: TGTGCCATCAGCGAACTAGAGACCGACACCGGGGAGCTGTTTTTT. Translation: CAISELETDTGELFF.

The V call is TRBV2, the J call TRBJ1-4; no clear D. Trimming removed 2 bases from V and 10 bases from J, with 11 bases in between. Germline V gives CDR1 SNHLY, CDR2 FYNNEI. The CDR3 runs to 13 residues. The CDR3 sequence is CASSENPLLKLFF. CDR3 bases: TGTGCCAGCAGTGAAAACCCGTTGCTAAAACTGTTTTTT.

This clone was observed once. This chain uses TRBV12-5 with TRBJ1-1; 8 nucleotides match TRBD1. The CDR3 spans 15 residues. Germline lookup yields CDR1 LGHNT and CDR2 FRNRAP. Trimming cost V 1 base and J 0 bases; bases outside gene matches: 1. CDR3 in amino acids: CASGLGQGMNTEAFF. CDR3 DNA: TGTGCTAGTGGTTTGGGACAGGGGATGAACACTGAAGCTTTCTTT.

This clone appeared once. The V call is TRBV7-8, the J call TRBJ2-5; 13 positions agree with TRBD2. The length of the CDR3 is 16 residues. V gave up 5 bases and J gave up 5 bases; unmatched junction bases: 8. Germline-derived CDR1 and CDR2 are SGHVS and FQNEAQ. The DNA for the CDR3 is TGTGCCAGCAGCGATGGACTAGCGGGGGCGGAGGAGACCCAGTACTTC. Amino acids: CASSDGLAGAEETQYF.

The chain recombines TRBV10-2 with TRBJ1-4; D is undetermined. V lost 3 bases, J lost 6 bases, and 5 bases lay in between. From germline, CDR1 is WSHSY and CDR2 SAAADI. The CDR3 spans 12 residues. The CDR3 is CASSETDEKLFF. For the CDR3, the DNA is TGCGCCAGCAGTGAAACCGATGAAAAACTGTTTTTT.

The V and J genes are TRBV11-3 and TRBJ1-1; perhaps TRBD1 as D (6 bases). V was trimmed by 7 bases and J by 6 bases, leaving 21 bases between them. This CDR3 spans 15 amino acids. CDR1 is SGHNT, CDR2 YENEEA, per germline. CDR3 nucleotides: TGTGCCAGCAACGGGGATGGACAGAATTGGTCTGAAGCTTTCTTT. Protein product: CASNGDGQNWSEAFF.

This clone was seen only once. The chain uses TRBV11-2 and TRBJ1-1; 8 bases align to TRBD1. The CDR3 is made up of 14 amino acids. V lost 2 bases, J lost 5 bases, and 4 bases stayed unmatched. Germline CDR1 SGHAT, CDR2 FQNNGV. This CDR3 is CASSLQQGGTEAFF. The DNA for the CDR3 is TGTGCCAGCAGCTTACAACAGGGGGGAACTGAAGCTTTCTTT.

The rearrangement links TRBV9 to TRBJ1-6; D may be TRBD1 (6 bases). Between the trimmed V and J ends, which lost 4 bases and 2 bases, there was a span of 13 bases. The germline V gene encodes CDR1 SGDLS and CDR2 YYNGEE. The CDR3 is made up of 16 amino acids. Written as DNA, the CDR3 is TGTGCCAGCAGCCAACAGGGTTCTACCTATAATTCACCCCTCCACTTT. Protein product: CASSQQGSTYNSPLHF.

The chain uses TRBV5-1 and TRBJ2-1, with 9 bases matching TRBD2. Germline V gene lookup returns CDR1 SGHRS and CDR2 YFSETQ. The CDR3 has 15 amino acids. With V trimmed by 0 bases and J by 7 bases, 5 bases remained unmatched. CDR3 DNA: TGCGCCAGCAGCTTGGTGCTAGCGGGGAATAATGAGCAGTTCTTC. It specifies CASSLVLAGNNEQFF. Full variable domain (remainder filled in from reference TRBV5-1 and TRBJ2-1): KAGVTQTPRYLIKTRGQQVTLSCSPISGHRSVSWYQQTPGQGLQFLFEYFSETQRNKGNFPGRFSGRQFSNSRSEMNVSTLELGDSALYLCASSLVLAGNNEQFFGPGTRLTVL.

This chain connects TRBV7-6 to TRBJ2-7; D may match TRBD1 or TRBD2 (6 bases each). The germline CDR1 and CDR2 sequences are SGHVS and FNYEAQ. The CDR3 contains 14 residues. The germline V and J ends were trimmed by 5 bases and 3 bases, with 14 bases remaining between them. The CDR3 here is CASSGGGYLYEQYF. Written as DNA, the CDR3 is TGTGCCAGCAGCGGAGGGGGGTATCTCTACGAGCAGTACTTC.

The V call is TRBV7-2, the J call TRBJ1-2; a weak D match, TRBD1 (5 bases). This CDR3 is built from 16 residues. V lost 0 bases and J 1 base, leaving 12 bases between the germline ends. Germline CDR1 SGHTA, CDR2 FQGNSA. The CDR3 reads CASSLAKGSSNYGYTF. CDR3 DNA sequence: TGTGCCAGCAGCTTAGCGAAGGGGAGTAGTAACTATGGCTACACCTTC.

The J gene is TRBJ1-5, the V gene TRBV4-1; D is unclear. Germline loops: CDR1 MGHRA, CDR2 YSYEKL. V gave up 2 bases and J gave up 0 bases, with 17 bases separating them. This CDR3 has 18 residues. CDR3 sequence reads: CASSQYPFVSASNQPQHF. CDR3 coding DNA: TGCGCCAGCAGCCAATACCCCTTCGTGTCAGCTAGCAATCAGCCCCAGCATTTT.

This clone was recorded once. The rearrangement joins TRBV10-3 to TRBJ1-3, with D perhaps TRBD1 (5 bases). This CDR3 is built from 13 residues. The germline V gene has CDR1 ENHRY and CDR2 SYGVKD. The ends were cut back, 10 bases at V and 0 bases at J, with 10 bases in the middle. CDR3 bases: TGTGCCACACAGGTTGACTCTGGAAACACCATATATTTT. Translated, it gives CATQVDSGNTIYF.

The V call is TRBV2, the J call TRBJ1-4; D remains unclear. This CDR3 spans 14 amino acids. CDR1 is SNHLY and CDR2 is FYNNEI in the germline V gene. Trimming shortened V by 4 bases and J by 8 bases, and 14 bases separated the two germline ends. CDR3 residues: CASSAGQVSEKLFF. DNA of the CDR3: TGTGCCAGCAGTGCGGGCCAAGTTTCGGAAAAACTGTTTTTT. Full variable domain (outside the CDR3, taken from reference TRBV2 and TRBJ1-4): EPEVTQTPSHQVTQMGQEVILRCVPISNHLYFYWYRQILGQKVEFLVSFYNNEISEKSEIFDDQFSVERPDGSNFTLKIRSTKLEDSAMYFCASSAGQVSEKLFFGSGTQLSVL.

The chain employs TRBV7-9 and TRBJ1-2; D gene unclear. Per the germline V gene, CDR1 is SEHNR and CDR2 is FQNEAQ (reference sequence). The CDR3 has 11 residues. V lost 5 bases and J lost 6, with 7 bases in between. This chain's CDR3 is CASSRLDGYTF. For the CDR3, the DNA is TGTGCCAGCAGCCGCTTGGATGGCTACACCTTC.